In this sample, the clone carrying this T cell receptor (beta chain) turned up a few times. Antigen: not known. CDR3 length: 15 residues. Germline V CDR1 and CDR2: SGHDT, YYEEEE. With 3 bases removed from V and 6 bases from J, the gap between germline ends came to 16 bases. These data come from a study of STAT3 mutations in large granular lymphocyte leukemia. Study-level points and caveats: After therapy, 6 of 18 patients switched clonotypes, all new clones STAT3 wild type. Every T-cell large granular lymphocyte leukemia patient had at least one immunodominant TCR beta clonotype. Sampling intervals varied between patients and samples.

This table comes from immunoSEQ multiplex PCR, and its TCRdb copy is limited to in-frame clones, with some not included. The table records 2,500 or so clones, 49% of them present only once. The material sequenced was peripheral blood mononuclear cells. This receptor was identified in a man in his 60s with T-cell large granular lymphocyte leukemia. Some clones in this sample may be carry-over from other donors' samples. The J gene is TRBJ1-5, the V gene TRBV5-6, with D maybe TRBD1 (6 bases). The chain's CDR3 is CASSWGRGVGQPQHF. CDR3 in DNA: TGTGCCAGCAGCTGGGGTAGGGGGGTAGGTCAGCCCCAGCATTTT.